Sequencing of this TCR beta chain was carried out in a study of blood T cell repertoires in COVID-19. V lost 4 bases, J lost 8 bases, and 8 bases lay in between. Germline V gene lookup returns CDR1 MNHEY and CDR2 SMNVEV (reference sequence). The CDR3 is made up of 11 amino acids. Sequencing used immunoSEQ multiplex PCR; TCRdb keeps in-frame clones, though not all of them. Of around 250,000 clones detected, 90% to 95% appear once; the ten largest clones hold approximately 1.3%. The chain uses TRBV27 and TRBJ1-1; D may be TRBD1 (5 bases). The sequence was obtained from a human donor in a cohort exposed to, infected with or recovered from COVID-19 (not recorded which). The donor label of this sample is uncertain. The sample was PBMCs or T cells enriched from blood (not recorded which). The CDR3 sequence: CASSSDREAFF. CDR3 DNA sequence: TGTGCCAGCAGTTCCGACAGAGAAGCTTTCTTT.